This T cell receptor (beta chain) was identified in a study of CD8 T cells in ankylosing spondylitis. Whole-study findings and limits: One TCR beta motif, made up of roughly eight highly homologous variants, appeared characteristic of ankylosing spondylitis blood. Reactive arthritis synovial fluid and blood were previously reported to contain some motif variants. The clones that were linked to disease were reported to be significantly enriched in matched synovial fluid samples from ankylosing spondylitis patients.

Libraries of TCR beta came from quantitative 5'-RACE with molecular barcodes. From the 5' RACE reads, TCRdb called clonotypes with MiXCR, one entry per CDR3 protein. This sample yields some 350,000 distinct CDR3 sequences, of which around 15% are seen a single time; less than 1.1% belongs to the top ten. This clonotype has a count of ten or more. Its antigen is undetermined. This CDR3 comprises 16 residues. The junction had 3 bases not matched to a gene; V was cut back by 4 bases and J by 0 bases. Germline CDR1 reads LGHDT; CDR2 reads YNNKEL (reference sequence). The chain carries TRBV3-1 and TRBJ2-1, with 10 bases that match TRBD2. Sample: blood, either unsorted or a sorted T cell fraction (not recorded which). The sequence was obtained from a male donor with ankylosing spondylitis or in good health (not recorded which). The CDR3, as DNA: TGTGCCAGCAGCCCACCTAGCGGGAGCTCCTACAATGAGCAGTTCTTC. Translating it yields CASSPPSGSSYNEQFF.